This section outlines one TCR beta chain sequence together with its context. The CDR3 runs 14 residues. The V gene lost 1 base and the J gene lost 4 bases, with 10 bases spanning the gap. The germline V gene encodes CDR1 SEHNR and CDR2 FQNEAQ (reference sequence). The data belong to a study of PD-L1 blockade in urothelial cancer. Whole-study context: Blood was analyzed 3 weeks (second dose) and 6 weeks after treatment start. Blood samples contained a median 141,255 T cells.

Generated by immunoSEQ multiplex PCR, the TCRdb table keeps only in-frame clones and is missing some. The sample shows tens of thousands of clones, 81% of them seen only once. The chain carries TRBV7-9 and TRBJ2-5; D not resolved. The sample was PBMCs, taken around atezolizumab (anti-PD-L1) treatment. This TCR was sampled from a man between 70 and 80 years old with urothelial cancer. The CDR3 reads CASSLDWAGETQYF. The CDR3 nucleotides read TGTGCCAGCAGCTTAGATTGGGCAGGAGAGACCCAGTACTTC.